Detailed here is one T cell receptor (beta chain). These data are taken from a study of blood T cell repertoires in COVID-19. Trimming took off 0 bases at V and 7 bases at J, with 19 bases between the two ends. CDR1 is LNHDA and CDR2 is SQIVND in the germline V gene (reference sequence). CDR3 length: 17 residues. The repertoire was sequenced with immunoSEQ multiplex PCR; TCRdb's copy has only in-frame clones and lacks some. The table has over 120,000 clones, approximately 82% seen once; the top ten hold roughly a tenth. The chain employs TRBV19 and TRBJ1-5; D call uncertain. The material sequenced was peripheral blood. This sequence was found in a man in his sixties with active or convalescent COVID-19. The CDR3, as DNA: TGTGCCAGTAGTATAGATGCTCAGGCAGTTAGGCGACAGCCCCAGCATTTT. Amino acid sequence: CASSIDAQAVRRQPQHF. The whole variable domain, remainder taken from reference TRBV19 and TRBJ1-5, is DGGITQSPKYLFRKEGQNVTLSCEQNLNHDAMYWYRQDPGQGLRLIYYSQIVNDFQKGDIAEGYSVSREKKESFPLTVTSAQKNPTAFYLCASSIDAQAVRRQPQHFGDGTRLSIL.